The clone carrying this T cell receptor beta chain was detected many times. Genomic DNA was subjected to two-round multiplex PCR for amplification of TCR beta CDR3. First-round PCR, the initial amplification, used primers specific to each TRBV and TRBJ gene. Second-round PCR employed universal primers. One entry per CDR3 protein, called by TCRdb with MiXCR from the multiplex PCR reads. The sample has about 19,000 distinct CDR3 sequences; approximately 26% are singletons. This CDR3 has 12 residues. Trimming pared 0 bases from V and 6 bases from J, leaving 6 bases between. Per germline, CDR1 SEHNR and CDR2 FQNEAQ (reference sequence). The data belong to a study of prognosis after radiotherapy for stage I lung cancer. The patients, who had no history of other malignancies and had received no prior chemotherapy or radiotherapy, were all found to be node-negative on CT and PET/CT.

The V call is TRBV7-9, the J call TRBJ2-7; possible D gene TRBD2, 5 bases. The sample in question was PBMCs, obtained before or after stereotactic body radiation therapy (not recorded which). The receptor was isolated from a donor at least 50 years old with non-small cell lung cancer. The CDR3 sequence is CASSLARGEQYF. The CDR3, as DNA: TGTGCCAGCAGCTTAGCCCGGGGCGAGCAGTACTTC.